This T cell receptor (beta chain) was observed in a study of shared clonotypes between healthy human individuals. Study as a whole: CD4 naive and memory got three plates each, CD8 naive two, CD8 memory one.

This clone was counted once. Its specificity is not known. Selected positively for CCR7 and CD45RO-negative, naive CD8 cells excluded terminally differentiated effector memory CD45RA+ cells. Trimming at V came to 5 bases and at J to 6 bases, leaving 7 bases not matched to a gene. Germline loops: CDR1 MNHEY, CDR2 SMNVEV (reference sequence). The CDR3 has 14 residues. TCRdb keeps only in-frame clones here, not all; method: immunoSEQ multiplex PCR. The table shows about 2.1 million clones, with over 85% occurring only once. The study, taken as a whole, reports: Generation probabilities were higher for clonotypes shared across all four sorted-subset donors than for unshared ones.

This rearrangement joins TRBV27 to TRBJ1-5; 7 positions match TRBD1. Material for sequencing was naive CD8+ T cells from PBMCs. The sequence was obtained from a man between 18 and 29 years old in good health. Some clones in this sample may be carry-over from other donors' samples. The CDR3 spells CASSILQGSQPQHF. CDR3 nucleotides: TGTGCCAGCAGTATATTACAGGGGAGTCAGCCCCAGCATTTT.